These 27 T cell receptor beta chains came from one sample sequenced in a study of T-cell memory formation after mild COVID-19. TCRdb reprocessed the 5' RACE reads with MiXCR, giving one entry per CDR3 protein. The top ten hold approximately 1.5% of the sample, which has 25,000 to 30,000 distinct CDR3 sequences, approximately 16% seen once. The material sequenced was PBMCs or a T cell subset sorted from them (not recorded which). The receptors were gathered from an adult who had mild COVID-19 (a few samples of this study predate the infection). Cell type and time point are not known.

The chain recombines TRBV13 with TRBJ2-7; either TRBD1 or TRBD2 may supply D (5 bases each). The CDR3 spans 15 residues. The V end lost 5 bases, the J end lost 5 bases, and 19 bases lay between the germline ends. Germline V gene sequence: CDR1 PRHDT, CDR2 FYEKMQ (reference sequence). This chain's CDR3 is CASSPGAGGINEQYF. CDR3 DNA sequence: TGTGCCAGCAGCCCTGGTGCTGGGGGTATAAACGAGCAGTACTTC.

This clonotype has ten or more counts. The V gene is TRBV2, the J gene TRBJ1-1; D remains ambiguous. Deletions cut 8 bases from V and 2 bases from J, with 12 bases between. The germline gives CDR1 SNHLY, CDR2 FYNNEI. The CDR3 loop spans 13 amino acids. CDR3 residues: CASGPHLNTEAFF. The CDR3 DNA sequence: TGTGCCAGCGGTCCCCATTTAAACACTGAAGCTTTCTTT.

This clonotype was recorded at least ten times. V is TRBV24-1 and J is TRBJ2-3, with D possibly being TRBD1 (5 bases). Trimming cost V 6 bases and J 2 bases, with 17 bases left between them. Looked up from germline, CDR1 is KGHDR and CDR2 is SFDVKD. The CDR3 totals 16 residues. The CDR3 DNA sequence: TGTGCCACCAGTAGGGGCAGCAACAGCCTCACAGATACGCAGTATTTT. It yields the protein CATSRGSNSLTDTQYF.

The chain is built from TRBV4-1 and TRBJ1-1; D possibly corresponds to TRBD1 (5 bases). Between the trimmed V and J ends, which lost 0 bases and 5 bases, there was a span of 13 bases. Germline loops: CDR1 MGHRA, CDR2 YSYEKL. The CDR3 sequence is 15 residues long. The CDR3 bases are TGCGCCAGCAGCCAAGATGGGGGAGTGGGAACTGAAGCTTTCTTT. This gives the protein CASSQDGGVGTEAFF.

This clonotype showed up many times. The rearrangement uses TRBV5-5 and TRBJ2-1, with D maybe TRBD2 (5 bases). The CDR3 covers 12 residues. V dropped 2 bases and J dropped 10 bases, with 10 bases sitting between them. Per germline, CDR1 SGHKS and CDR2 YYEKEE (reference sequence). CDR3 DNA sequence: TGTGCCAGCAGCTTAAGGACTGGCGAGCAGTTCTTC. Amino acid sequence: CASSLRTGEQFF.

This clonotype was seen repeatedly, ten times or more. The rearrangement uses TRBV20-1 and TRBJ1-1; unclear D gene. Trimming shortened V by 1 base and J by 0 bases, and 12 bases separated the two germline ends. The CDR3 contains 15 residues. Germline CDR1 reads DFQATT; CDR2 reads SNEGSKA (reference sequence). This CDR3 reads CSARGGSDMNTEAFF. DNA for the CDR3: TGCAGTGCTAGAGGCGGGTCAGACATGAACACTGAAGCTTTCTTT.

In this sample, this clonotype turned up many times. The chain links TRBV6-5 to TRBJ2-7, with D possibly TRBD1 on 5 matching bases. Germline CDR1 and CDR2: MNHEY and SVGAGI. This CDR3 region has 15 residues. V was clipped by 6 bases and J by 5 bases, with 20 bases between them. CDR3 region: CASSMGPNGIHEQYF. CDR3 in DNA: TGTGCCAGCAGCATGGGGCCAAACGGAATCCACGAGCAGTACTTC.

The chain recombines TRBV24-1 with TRBJ2-1; D may be TRBD2 (6 bases). The CDR3 has 13 amino acids. Looked up from germline, CDR1 is KGHDR and CDR2 is SFDVKD. The V end lost 3 bases, the J end lost 6 bases, and 8 bases lay between the germline ends. The chain's CDR3 is CATSDAGGNEQFF. The CDR3 DNA follows: TGTGCCACCAGTGATGCCGGGGGCAATGAGCAGTTCTTC.

Many counts were recorded for this clonotype. The chain carries TRBV24-1 and TRBJ1-6, with 8 bases aligning to TRBD1. V was pared by 2 bases and J by 8 bases, with 10 bases of the junction left unmatched. Germline assignment: CDR1 KGHDR and CDR2 SFDVKD. The CDR3 has 17 amino acids. The CDR3 loop reads CATSDSTGEVNDSPLHF. CDR3 nucleotide sequence: TGTGCCACCAGTGATTCGACAGGGGAGGTTAACGATTCACCCCTCCACTTT.

This clonotype has a count of ten or more. The chain links TRBV7-9 to TRBJ2-1, with 14 bases matching TRBD2. V lost 7 bases, J lost 10 bases, and 9 bases stayed unmatched. This CDR3 is 15 amino acids long. The germline gives CDR1 SEHNR, CDR2 FQNEAQ (reference sequence). The CDR3 region is CASTPGTSGRGEQFF. DNA of the CDR3: TGTGCCAGCACCCCAGGGACTAGCGGGAGAGGGGAGCAGTTCTTC.

The chain links TRBV9 to TRBJ2-5; the D gene is possibly TRBD1 (5 bases). CDR1 is SGDLS and CDR2 is YYNGEE in the germline V gene. V lost 2 bases and J lost 5, with 13 bases in between. This CDR3 has 14 amino acids. The CDR3 region has the DNA TGTGCCAGCAGCGTGCAGGGCTTCGACGAGACCCAGTACTTC. Amino acid sequence: CASSVQGFDETQYF.

This clonotype came up a few times. The J gene is TRBJ2-7, the V gene TRBV12-5; the match to TRBD1 covers 7 bases. V was clipped by 7 bases and J by 3 bases; unmatched bases: 6. Germline CDR1 reads LGHNT; CDR2 reads FRNRAP. There are 13 residues in the CDR3. Here the CDR3 DNA reads TGTGCTAGTGCCTCGACAGGGAACTACGAGCAGTACTTC. It specifies CASASTGNYEQYF.

This clonotype is termed medium-sized. The V gene is TRBV29-1, the J gene TRBJ2-5; 7 bases map to TRBD1. The V and J ends lost 4 bases and 2 bases, in that order; junction bases with no gene match: 4. This CDR3 has 13 residues. Germline V gene data show CDR1 as SQVTM and CDR2 as ANQGSEA. In DNA form, the CDR3 reads TGCAGCGTTGCAATGGGACAGCAAGAGACCCAGTACTTC. Amino acid sequence: CSVAMGQQETQYF.

This clonotype was counted many times. The V gene is TRBV4-2, the J gene TRBJ2-7; TRBD2 agrees at 15 bases. The CDR3 consists of 19 residues. Germline trimming cut 4 bases from V and 1 base from J; bases unmatched to any gene: 11. Germline loops: CDR1 LGHNA, CDR2 YNFKEQ. The CDR3 sequence is CASSRDYSGTSGRSYEQYF. CDR3 nucleotides: TGTGCCAGCAGCCGCGACTACTCCGGGACTAGCGGGAGGTCCTACGAGCAGTACTTC.

This clonotype was seen ten or more times. CDR3 in DNA: TGCAGTGCTACAAGACTAGCGGGAGGGCCTAAGACCCAGTACTTC. This translates into CSATRLAGGPKTQYF. The chain employs TRBV20-1 and TRBJ2-5, with 14 bases aligning to TRBD2. Germline trimming cut 4 bases from V and 6 bases from J; bases unmatched to any gene: 7. CDR3 size: 15 residues. The germline V gene has CDR1 DFQATT and CDR2 SNEGSKA (reference sequence).

In its sample, this clonotype was seen many times. The rearrangement links TRBV20-1 to TRBJ1-2, with TRBD1 as a possible D gene (5 bases). This CDR3 comprises 17 residues. Germline values: CDR1 DFQATT, CDR2 SNEGSKA (reference sequence). V gave up 0 bases and J gave up 2 bases, with 19 bases separating them. CDR3 loop: CSARERERQRGNYGYTF. In DNA, the CDR3 is TGCAGTGCTAGAGAGAGAGAGAGGCAACGGGGGAACTATGGCTACACCTTC.

This clonotype was detected a few times. This chain links TRBV2 with TRBJ2-2, with D possibly being TRBD2 (6 bases). Germline V CDR1 and CDR2: SNHLY, FYNNEI. Trimming cost V 7 bases and J 2 bases, with 11 bases left between them. The CDR3 runs to 14 residues. CDR3 bases: TGTGCCAGCAATGAGGGAGGTAACACCGGGGAGCTGTTTTTT. Residues: CASNEGGNTGELFF.

The CDR3 coding sequence is TGCGCCAGCAGCTTGGATCGTAGTTCCGGGGAGCTGTTTTTT. Encoded protein: CASSLDRSSGELFF. The J gene is TRBJ2-2, the V gene TRBV5-1; D gene uncertain. Germline assignment: CDR1 SGHRS and CDR2 YFSETQ. V was shortened by 0 bases and J by 6 bases, with 9 bases between the two germline ends. The length of the CDR3 is 14 residues.

This clonotype was detected ten times or more. The rearrangement joins TRBV12-3 or TRBV12-4 to TRBJ2-5; no clear D. The CDR3 is made up of 13 amino acids. V was shortened by 4 bases and J by 3 bases, with 9 bases between the two germline ends. The CDR3 DNA reads TGTGCCAGCAGTTACGGCAGTAAAGAGACCCAGTACTTC. Protein product: CASSYGSKETQYF.

This sequence joins TRBV5-4 and TRBJ1-2, with D possibly being TRBD1 (5 bases). Germline V gives CDR1 SGHNT, CDR2 YYREEE (reference sequence). The germline V and J ends were trimmed by 4 bases and 1 base, with 23 bases remaining between them. This CDR3 region has 18 residues. CDR3 nucleotide sequence: TGTGCCAGCAGCGCCAAAGGTCCCAGCGGGGCTCTTAACTATGGCTACACCTTC. It specifies CASSAKGPSGALNYGYTF.

The V and J genes are TRBV24-1 and TRBJ1-1; unclear D gene. This CDR3 region has 13 residues. The ends were cut back, 3 bases at V and 11 bases at J, with 15 bases in the middle. The germline V gene encodes CDR1 KGHDR and CDR2 SFDVKD. The CDR3 DNA reads as TGTGCCACCAGTGATACCCGACAAGATGAGGCTTTCTTT. The encoded protein is CATSDTRQDEAFF.

This clonotype occurred a few times. The J gene is TRBJ2-2, the V gene TRBV5-5, with D possibly being TRBD2 (6 bases). V lost 2 bases to trimming and J lost 5 bases, with 10 bases between them. This CDR3 is built from 14 residues. CDR1 and CDR2 (germline): SGHKS, YYEKEE (reference sequence). The chain's CDR3 is CASSFGGVTGELFF. The CDR3 coding sequence is TGTGCCAGCAGCTTCGGGGGTGTGACCGGGGAGCTGTTTTTT.

The chain uses TRBV28 and TRBJ2-7, with 8 bases that match TRBD2. Looked up from germline, CDR1 is MDHEN and CDR2 is SYDVKM. The CDR3 runs 15 residues. With 6 bases clipped from V and 1 base from J, the junction kept 8 bases outside the gene matches. The CDR3 sequence: CASSPRGGGSYEQYF. For the CDR3, the DNA is TGTGCCAGCAGCCCCCGGGGGGGAGGTTCCTACGAGCAGTACTTC.

This clonotype was picked up many times. V and J are TRBV5-4 and TRBJ2-1; D not resolved. The germline gives CDR1 SGHNT, CDR2 YYREEE (reference sequence). This CDR3 is built from 14 residues. Trimming pared 0 bases from V and 5 bases from J, leaving 9 bases between. Here the CDR3 reads CASSLGRYNNEQFF. The DNA of the CDR3 is TGTGCCAGCAGCTTGGGGCGGTATAACAATGAGCAGTTCTTC. The full variable domain, rest sourced from reference TRBV5-4 and TRBJ2-1, is ETGVTQSPTHLIKTRGQQVTLRCSSQSGHNTVSWYQQALGQGPQFIFQYYREEENGRGNFPPRFSGLQFPNYSSELNVNALELDDSALYLCASSLGRYNNEQFFGPGTRLTVL.

This clonotype was counted many times. The J gene is TRBJ2-3, the V gene TRBV20-1; D gene unclear. CDR3 size: 15 residues. CDR1 DFQATT and CDR2 SNEGSKA come from the germline V gene (reference sequence). Trimming left V 1 base short and J 2 bases short, with 13 bases between. CDR3 sequence reads: CSARGIFQATDTQYF. CDR3 coding DNA: TGCAGTGCTAGAGGGATATTCCAGGCCACAGATACGCAGTATTTT.

This clonotype occurred many times. The chain links TRBV9 to TRBJ2-1; D is uncertain. V was cut by 2 bases and J by 6 bases, with 12 bases left in between. The CDR3 is 14 amino acids. Per the germline V gene, CDR1 is SGDLS and CDR2 is YYNGEE. The CDR3 loop reads CASSVQSPLNEQFF. The CDR3, as DNA: TGTGCCAGCAGCGTCCAATCCCCACTCAATGAGCAGTTCTTC.

This clonotype was detected many times. The chain couples TRBV6-6 to TRBJ2-3; D is ambiguous. Trimming shortened V by 6 bases and J by 0 bases, and 13 bases separated the two germline ends. The CDR3 spans 15 residues. CDR1 and CDR2 from the germline V gene are MNHNY and SVGAGI (reference sequence). The chain's CDR3 is CASRLQGSSTDTQYF. CDR3 sequence (DNA): TGTGCCAGCAGACTACAAGGATCTAGCACAGATACGCAGTATTTT.